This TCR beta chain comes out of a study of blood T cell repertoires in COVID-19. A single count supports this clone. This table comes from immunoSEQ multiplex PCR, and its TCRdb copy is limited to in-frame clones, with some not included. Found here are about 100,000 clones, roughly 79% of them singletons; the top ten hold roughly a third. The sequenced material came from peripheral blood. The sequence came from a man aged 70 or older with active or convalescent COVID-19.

The DNA of the CDR3 is TGTGCCAGCAGCTTAACCGAGCGGGGAACAGATACGCAGTATTTT. Translating it yields CASSLTERGTDTQYF. This chain links TRBV7-2 with TRBJ2-3; 7 bases agree with TRBD2. CDR3 length: 15 amino acids. Germline CDR1 is SGHTA and CDR2 is FQGNSA. The trim removed 2 bases at V and 3 bases at J, leaving 5 bases unmatched.